These T cell receptor beta chains were read from a single sample in a study of shared clonotypes between healthy human individuals. Repertoires were generated with immunoSEQ multiplex PCR, while TCRdb's copy carries only in-frame clones and drops some. This sample has 2,100,000 or so clones; 95% occur once, and the top ten carry roughly 0.13%. Sequencing input: naive CD4+ T cells sorted from blood. These receptors were obtained from a man between 18 and 29 years old in good health. Both conserved end residues are part of each CDR3. D genes are given only for firm matches. Rows may omit the clone size; those that give it use once, few, many or a size class.

>TRBD1|NA|TRBV7-2|TRBJ2-7
CASSRDSLYEQYF
TGTGCCAGCAGCCGGGACAGCTTGTACGAGCAGTACTTC
>NA|NA|TRBV10-3|TRBJ1-2
CAISVGQGNYGYTF
TGTGCCATCAGTGTGGGTCAGGGTAACTATGGCTACACCTTC
>TRBD2|NA|TRBV28|TRBJ2-1
CASSSRLAGSTGRDEQFF
TGTGCCAGCAGTTCCCGACTAGCGGGGAGTACTGGGCGGGATGAGCAGTTCTTC
>NA|NA|TRBV7-2|TRBJ2-2
CASSLRTIPNTGELFF
TGTGCCAGCAGCTTAAGGACAATCCCGAACACCGGGGAGCTGTTTTTT
>NA|NA|TRBV6-5|TRBJ1-1
CACRRGTNTEAFF
TGTGCCTGCCGCCGGGGAACGAACACTGAAGCTTTCTTT
>NA|NA|TRBV5-1|TRBJ1-3
CASSQTASGTIYF
TGCGCCAGCAGCCAGACAGCGTCCGGGACCATATATTTT
>NA|NA|TRBV30|TRBJ2-5
CAESLEGRQETQYF
TGCGCCGAATCTCTGGAGGGCCGCCAAGAGACCCAGTACTTC
>NA|once|TRBV10-1|TRBJ1-5
CASSEGVGRPQHF
TGCGCCAGCAGTGAGGGGGTCGGGAGGCCCCAGCATTTT
>NA|NA|TRBV7-6|TRBJ1-6
CASSLIASPLHF
TGTGCCAGCAGCTTAATTGCTTCACCCCTCCACTTT
>TRBD1|once|TRBV9|TRBJ1-5
CASSAEGAPGQPQHF
TGTGCCAGCAGCGCCGAGGGGGCTCCGGGTCAGCCCCAGCATTTT
>NA|once|TRBV7-9|TRBJ2-1
CASSQLWGPYNEQFF
TGTGCCAGCAGCCAACTGTGGGGGCCCTACAATGAGCAGTTCTTC
>TRBD1|NA|TRBV6-5|TRBJ1-6
CASSLSGTGNSPLHF
TGTGCCAGCAGTTTGTCCGGGACAGGGAACTCACCCCTCCACTTT
>TRBD1|once|TRBV28|TRBJ1-1
CASRRQGANIGTEAFF
TGTGCCAGCAGAAGACAGGGGGCAAATATAGGGACTGAAGCTTTCTTT
>NA|few|TRBV18|TRBJ1-2
CASSLQGPGYGYTF
TGTGCCAGCTCACTACAGGGCCCTGGCTATGGCTACACCTTC
>NA|NA|TRBV15|TRBJ2-7
CATSRDRGNAYEQYF
TGTGCCACCAGCAGAGATCGTGGCAATGCCTACGAGCAGTACTTC
>NA|NA|TRBV6-6|TRBJ2-7
CASSPGPLYEQYF
TGTGCCAGCAGTCCGGGTCCGCTTTACGAGCAGTACTTC
>NA|NA|TRBV6-1|TRBJ2-2
CASRQTGSNTGELFF
TGTGCCAGCAGGCAGACAGGTTCGAACACCGGGGAGCTGTTTTTT
>TRBD1|NA|TRBV18|TRBJ2-2
CASSSRGQGNGGELFF
TGTGCCAGCTCCTCGCGCGGACAGGGGAATGGCGGGGAGCTGTTTTTT
>NA|NA|TRBV16|TRBJ1-5
CASSRGQLTSNQPQHF
TGTGCCAGCAGCCGCGGACAGTTGACTAGCAATCAGCCCCAGCATTTT
>NA|NA|TRBV30|TRBJ1-5
CAWAGVSNQPQHF
TGTGCCTGGGCAGGAGTCAGCAATCAGCCCCAGCATTTT
>TRBD1|NA|TRBV5-1|TRBJ2-7
CASSLEGARYEQYF
TGCGCCAGCAGCTTGGAGGGGGCGCGTTACGAGCAGTACTTC
>TRBD2|NA|TRBV4-2|TRBJ2-5
CASSPAQSGMMETQYF
TGTGCCAGCAGCCCCGCCCAGAGCGGGATGATGGAGACCCAGTACTTC
>NA|once|TRBV7-9|TRBJ1-2
CASSLEGNYGYTF
TGTGCCAGCAGCTTGGAGGGAAACTATGGCTACACCTTC
>NA|NA|TRBV7-2|TRBJ2-3
CASSLVGSTDTQYF
TGTGCCAGCAGCTTAGTCGGGAGCACAGATACGCAGTATTTT
>NA|once|TRBV7-8|TRBJ2-2
CASSLQGRDTGELFF
TGTGCCAGCAGCTTACAGGGGCGGGACACCGGGGAGCTGTTTTTT
>NA|NA|TRBV30|TRBJ1-5
CAWNRPGQPQHF
TGTGCCTGGAACCGACCGGGTCAGCCCCAGCATTTT
>NA|once|TRBV5-1|TRBJ2-2
CASTPRSNSGELFF
TGCGCCAGCACCCCAAGGAGTAACTCCGGGGAGCTGTTTTTT
>TRBD2|NA|TRBV5-1|TRBJ2-2
CASSLELAGYVGELFF
TGCGCCAGCAGCTTGGAACTAGCGGGATATGTCGGGGAGCTGTTTTTT
>NA|NA|TRBV7-9|TRBJ2-2
CASSLGLSGELFF
TGTGCCAGCAGCTTAGGACTCTCCGGGGAGCTGTTTTTT
>TRBD2|NA|TRBV10-1|TRBJ2-1
CASSVGSGGTYNEQFF
TGCGCCAGCAGTGTGGGTAGCGGGGGGACCTACAATGAGCAGTTCTTC
>NA|NA|TRBV6-1|TRBJ1-2
CASSEAGYGYTF
TGTGCCAGCAGTGAAGCGGGCTATGGCTACACCTTC
>NA|NA|TRBV25-1|TRBJ1-5
CASSVGGTQPQHF
TGCGCCAGCAGTGTTGGGGGAACTCAGCCCCAGCATTTT
>NA|NA|TRBV2|TRBJ2-7
CASSEGRGGEQYF
TGTGCCAGCAGTGAAGGCAGGGGCGGCGAGCAGTACTTC
>NA|NA|TRBV2|TRBJ2-5
CASSEASAWLAETQYF
TGTGCCAGCAGTGAAGCGTCAGCGTGGCTAGCCGAGACCCAGTACTTC
>NA|NA|TRBV6-6|TRBJ1-4
CASSYGTTNEKLFF
TGTGCCAGCAGTTACGGGACAACTAATGAAAAACTGTTTTTT
>TRBD1|NA|TRBV5-1|TRBJ2-3
CASRSTGERDTQYF
TGCGCCAGCAGGTCGACAGGGGAAAGAGATACGCAGTATTTT
>TRBD1|NA|TRBV28|TRBJ1-4
CASSLDRGHEKLFF
TGTGCCAGCAGTTTGGACAGGGGGCATGAAAAACTGTTTTTT
>NA|NA|TRBV7-8|TRBJ2-7
CASSADSGADEQYF
TGTGCCAGCAGCGCCGACTCAGGGGCTGACGAGCAGTACTTC
>NA|NA|TRBV11-2|TRBJ1-2
CASSLVAVGNYGYTF
TGTGCCAGCAGCTTAGTTGCGGTCGGGAACTATGGCTACACCTTC
>NA|few|TRBV9|TRBJ1-1
CASSVAGNTEAFF
TGTGCCAGCAGCGTAGCCGGGAACACTGAAGCTTTCTTT
>NA|NA|TRBV6-6|TRBJ1-3
CASSSAGEGDGNTIYF
TGTGCCAGCAGTTCAGCCGGGGAAGGCGATGGAAACACCATATATTTT
>TRBD1|NA|TRBV10-3|TRBJ1-4
CAISPSQGAGEKLFF
TGTGCCATCAGTCCTTCTCAGGGGGCAGGAGAAAAACTGTTTTTT
>TRBD1|NA|TRBV28|TRBJ2-7
CASSSPGQAWYEQYF
TGTGCCAGCAGCTCGCCGGGACAGGCGTGGTACGAGCAGTACTTC
>NA|NA|TRBV5-1|TRBJ2-1
CASSVTGLMNNEQFF
TGCGCCAGCAGCGTTACAGGGTTAATGAACAATGAGCAGTTCTTC
>NA|NA|TRBV4-2|TRBJ2-2
CASSQDLGVGWGELFF
TGTGCCAGCAGCCAAGATCTGGGGGTAGGGTGGGGGGAGCTGTTTTTT
>NA|NA|TRBV11-2|TRBJ2-5
CASRWTDPQETQYF
TGTGCCAGCAGGTGGACAGACCCGCAAGAGACCCAGTACTTC
>NA|once|TRBV28|TRBJ1-1
CASTDGGYLAEAFF
TGTGCCAGCACCGACGGCGGGTATCTTGCTGAAGCTTTCTTT
>TRBD1|NA|TRBV7-6|TRBJ2-4
CASSPGVGTGNKNIQYF
TGTGCCAGCAGCCCCGGGGTGGGGACAGGGAACAAAAACATTCAGTACTTC
>NA|NA|TRBV11-3|TRBJ2-7
CASSLLLGHEQYF
TGTGCCAGCAGCTTATTGTTAGGCCACGAGCAGTACTTC
>TRBD1|NA|TRBV2|TRBJ1-2
CASSEETGGGGYTF
TGTGCCAGCAGTGAAGAGACAGGGGGCGGTGGCTACACCTTC
>NA|NA|TRBV5-6|TRBJ2-1
CASSYMVQSSYNEQFF
TGTGCCAGCAGCTATATGGTCCAAAGCTCCTACAATGAGCAGTTCTTC